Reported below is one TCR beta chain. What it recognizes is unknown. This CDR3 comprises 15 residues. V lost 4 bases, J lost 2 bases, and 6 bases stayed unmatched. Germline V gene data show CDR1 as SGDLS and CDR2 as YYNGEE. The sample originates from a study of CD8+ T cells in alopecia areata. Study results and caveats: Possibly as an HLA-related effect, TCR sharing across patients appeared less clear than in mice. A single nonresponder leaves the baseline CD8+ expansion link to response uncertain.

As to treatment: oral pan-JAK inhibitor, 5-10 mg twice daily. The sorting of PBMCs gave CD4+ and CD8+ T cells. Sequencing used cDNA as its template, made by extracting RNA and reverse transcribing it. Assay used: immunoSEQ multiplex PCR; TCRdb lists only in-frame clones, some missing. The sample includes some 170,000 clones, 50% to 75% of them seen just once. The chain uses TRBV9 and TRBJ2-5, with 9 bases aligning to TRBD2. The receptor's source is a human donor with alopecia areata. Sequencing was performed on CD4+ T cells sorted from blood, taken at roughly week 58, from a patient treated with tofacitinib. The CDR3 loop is CASSTPAGGQETQYF. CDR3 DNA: TGTGCCAGCAGCACCCCCGCGGGAGGGCAAGAGACCCAGTACTTC.